This T cell receptor (beta chain) derives from a study of shared clonotypes between healthy human individuals. Findings and caveats of the study: Researchers sampled only blood; tissue repertoires likely differ.

With respect to this clone: No antigen is known for it.

Per germline, CDR1 SEHNR and CDR2 FQNEAQ (reference sequence). The CDR3 contains 18 residues. J lost 1 base, V lost 5 bases, and 7 bases had no gene match. Assay execution proceeded at the deep level. Repertoires were generated with immunoSEQ multiplex PCR, while TCRdb's copy carries only in-frame clones and drops some. The sample has around 2.5 million clones; 80% to 95% are singletons. The origin of this receptor is a young man in good health. Some clones in this sample may be carry-over from other donors' samples. This chain links TRBV7-9 with TRBJ2-6; 11 nucleotides match TRBD1. The sequencing input was naive CD4+ T cells from PBMCs. The subset denotes: CD45RA+ positively selected. The CDR3 sequence is CASSPRGTGGSGANVLTF. The CDR3 DNA is TGTGCCAGCAGCCCCAGGGGGACAGGGGGTTCTGGGGCCAACGTCCTGACTTTC.